This T cell receptor beta chain was identified during a study of blood T cell repertoires in COVID-19. Study-level background: The samples span acute and convalescent COVID-19 from the United States, Italy and Spain.

The CDR3 consists of 12 residues. With 4 bases removed from V and 2 bases from J, the gap between germline ends came to 4 bases. Germline CDR1 and CDR2: SGHAT and FQNNGV. In the authors' methods: Amplification of reference gene primers provided the estimated nucleated cell counts. TCRdb keeps only in-frame clones here, not all; method: immunoSEQ multiplex PCR. V, J and clone size reflect that table, while D and trimming were determined from the DNA. The table records 150,000 to 200,000 clones, around nine tenths of them present only once. The receptor was derived from a human donor in a cohort sampled during active COVID-19. The sample consisted of peripheral blood. V and J are TRBV11-2 and TRBJ2-3, with D uncertain. The CDR3 here is CASSSFTDTQYF. Here the CDR3 DNA reads TGTGCCAGCAGCTCCTTCACAGATACGCAGTATTTT.